The next 7 T cell receptor beta chains were all read from a single sample in a study of T cell responses to AZD1222 COVID-19 vaccine. The repertoire was sequenced with immunoSEQ multiplex PCR; TCRdb's copy has only in-frame clones and lacks some. Of 200,000 to 250,000 clones in the sample, under 95% were seen once. Material: peripheral blood, obtained on day 0 of MenACWY control vaccination. The receptors were gathered from an adult in good health.

The CDR3 nucleotides read TGCGCCAGCAGGCACACACTTTTCTATGGCTACACCTTC. This codes for CASRHTLFYGYTF. The rearrangement links TRBV4-1 to TRBJ1-2; D is undetermined. Trimming stripped 6 bases from V and 4 bases from J, with 12 bases between. The CDR3 totals 13 residues. Germline loops: CDR1 MGHRA, CDR2 YSYEKL.

The V and J genes are TRBV10-3 and TRBJ2-5, with TRBD1 as a possible D gene (5 bases). Germline CDR1 is ENHRY and CDR2 is SYGVKD. The CDR3 runs 14 residues. Trimming stripped 2 bases from V and 1 base from J, with 8 bases between. The CDR3 loop reads CAISEAQGQETQYF. CDR3 sequence (DNA): TGTGCCATCAGTGAGGCTCAGGGCCAAGAGACCCAGTACTTC.

The rearrangement links TRBV5-1 to TRBJ1-1; 11 bases map to TRBD1. The CDR3 has 15 amino acids. With 4 bases clipped from V and 5 bases from J, the junction kept 7 bases outside the gene matches. Per the germline V gene, CDR1 is SGHRS and CDR2 is YFSETQ. CDR3 residues: CASSGGGTGGTEAFF. For the CDR3, the DNA is TGCGCCAGCAGCGGGGGCGGGACAGGGGGTACTGAAGCTTTCTTT.

The chain is built from TRBV14 and TRBJ1-2; D is ambiguous. Trimming cost V 2 bases and J 7 bases, with 11 bases left between them. In germline, CDR1 is SGHDN, CDR2 FVKESK. The CDR3 runs to 13 residues. CDR3 DNA: TGTGCCAGCAGCCAAAGACCCCTACTTGGCTACACCTTC. Protein: CASSQRPLLGYTF. Looking up the rest from reference TRBV14 and TRBJ1-2 gives the full variable domain: EAGVTQFPSHSVIEKGQTVTLRCDPISGHDNLYWYRRVMGKEIKFLLHFVKESKQDESGMPNNRFLAERTGGTYSTLKVQPAELEDSGVYFCASSQRPLLGYTFGSGTRLTVV.

The V call is TRBV6-5, the J call TRBJ1-1; D remains ambiguous. The V end was cut by 6 bases, the J end by 1 base, with 15 bases between. The CDR3 has 15 residues. CDR1 is MNHEY and CDR2 is SVGAGI in the germline V gene. CDR3 amino acids: CASSRYVQANTEAFF. CDR3 DNA: TGTGCCAGCAGCCGATACGTACAAGCGAACACTGAAGCTTTCTTT.

The chain has TRBV27 and TRBJ1-1; D is uncertain. The CDR3 totals 15 residues. The V end was cut by 0 bases, the J end by 0 bases, with 8 bases between. CDR1 is MNHEY and CDR2 is SMNVEV in the germline V gene (reference sequence). In nucleotides, the CDR3 is TGTGCCAGCAGTTTATCGTGGGTGGTGAACACTGAAGCTTTCTTT. Protein product: CASSLSWVVNTEAFF.

This chain joins TRBV30 and TRBJ2-7; tentatively, D is TRBD2 (5 bases). The V gene's germline CDR1 is GTSNPN and CDR2 SVGIG (reference sequence). This CDR3 spans 11 amino acids. Trimming took 4 bases from V and 6 from J, leaving 10 bases between them. The DNA for the CDR3 is TGTGCCTGGAATGTAGGGAGCGAGCAGTACTTC. Its translation is CAWNVGSEQYF.